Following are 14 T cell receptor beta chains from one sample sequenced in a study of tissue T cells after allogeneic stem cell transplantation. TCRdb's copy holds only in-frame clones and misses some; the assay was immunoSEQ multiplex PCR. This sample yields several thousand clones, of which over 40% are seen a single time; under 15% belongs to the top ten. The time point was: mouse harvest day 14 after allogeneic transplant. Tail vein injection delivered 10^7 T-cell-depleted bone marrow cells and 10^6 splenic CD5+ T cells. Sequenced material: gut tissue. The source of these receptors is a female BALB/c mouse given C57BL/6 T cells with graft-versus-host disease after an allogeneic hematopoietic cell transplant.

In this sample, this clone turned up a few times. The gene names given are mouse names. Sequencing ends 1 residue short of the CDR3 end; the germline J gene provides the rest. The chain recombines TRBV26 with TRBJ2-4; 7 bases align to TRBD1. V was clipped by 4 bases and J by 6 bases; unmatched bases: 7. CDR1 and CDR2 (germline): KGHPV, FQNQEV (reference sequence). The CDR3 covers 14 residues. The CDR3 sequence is CASSQLGTVNTLYF. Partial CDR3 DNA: TGTGCCAGCAGTCAATTGGGGACAGTCAACACCTTGTAC.

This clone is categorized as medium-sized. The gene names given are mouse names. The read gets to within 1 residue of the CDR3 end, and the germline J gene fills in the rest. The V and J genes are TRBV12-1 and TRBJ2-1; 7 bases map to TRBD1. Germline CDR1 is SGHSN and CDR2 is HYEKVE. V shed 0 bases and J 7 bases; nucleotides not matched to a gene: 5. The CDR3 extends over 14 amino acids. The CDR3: CASSLETGRAEQFF. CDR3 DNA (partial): TGTGCCAGCTCTCTCGAGACAGGGAGGGCTGAGCAGTTC.

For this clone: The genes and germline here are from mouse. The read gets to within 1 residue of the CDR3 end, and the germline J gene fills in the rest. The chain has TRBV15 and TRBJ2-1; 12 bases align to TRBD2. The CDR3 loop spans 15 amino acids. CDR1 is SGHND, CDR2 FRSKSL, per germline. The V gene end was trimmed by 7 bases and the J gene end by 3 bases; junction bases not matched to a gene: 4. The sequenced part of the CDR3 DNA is TGTGCCAGCAAGACTGGGGGGGCGCCCTATGCTGAGCAGTTC. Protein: CASKTGGAPYAEQF. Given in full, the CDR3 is CASKTGGAPYAEQFF.

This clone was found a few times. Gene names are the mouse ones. CDR3 DNA (partial): TGTGCCAGCAGTCTGGGGACAGTTTCTGGAAATACGCTCTAT. This translates into CASSLGTVSGNTLY. The full CDR3 sequence reads CASSLGTVSGNTLYF. V is TRBV26 and J is TRBJ1-3; 7 bases align to TRBD1. The CDR3 end lies 1 residue beyond the end of the read and is filled in from the germline J gene. CDR1 and CDR2 (germline): KGHPV, FQNQEV (reference sequence). V trimming: 2 bases; J trimming: 0 bases; junction bases outside the gene matches: 1. The CDR3 is 15 amino acids.

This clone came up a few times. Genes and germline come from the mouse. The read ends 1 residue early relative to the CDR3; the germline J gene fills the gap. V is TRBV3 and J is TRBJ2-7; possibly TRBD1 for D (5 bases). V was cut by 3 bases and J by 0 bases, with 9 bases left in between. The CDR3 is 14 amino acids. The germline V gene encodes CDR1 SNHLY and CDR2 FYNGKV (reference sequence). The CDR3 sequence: CASSLTASSYEQYF. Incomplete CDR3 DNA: TGTGCCAGCAGCTTGACAGCAAGCTCCTATGAACAGTAC.

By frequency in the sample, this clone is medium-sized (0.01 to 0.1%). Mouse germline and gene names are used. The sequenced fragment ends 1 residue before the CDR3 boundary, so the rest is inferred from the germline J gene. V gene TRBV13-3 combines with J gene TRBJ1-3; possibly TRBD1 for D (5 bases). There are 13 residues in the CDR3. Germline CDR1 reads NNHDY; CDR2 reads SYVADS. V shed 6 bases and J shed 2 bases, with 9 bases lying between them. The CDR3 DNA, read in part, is TGTGCCAGCACCCAGGGAACTGGAAATACGCTCTAT. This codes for CASTQGTGNTLY. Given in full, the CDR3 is CASTQGTGNTLYF.

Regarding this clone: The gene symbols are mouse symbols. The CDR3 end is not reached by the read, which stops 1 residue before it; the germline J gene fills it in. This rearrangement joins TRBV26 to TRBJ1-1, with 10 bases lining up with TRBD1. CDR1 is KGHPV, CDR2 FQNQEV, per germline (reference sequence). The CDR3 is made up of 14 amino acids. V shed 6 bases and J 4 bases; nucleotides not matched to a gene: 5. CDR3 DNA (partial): TGTGCCAGCAGCCCCGACAGGGGGCTCACAGAAGTCTTC. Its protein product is CASSPDRGLTEVF. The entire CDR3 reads CASSPDRGLTEVFF.

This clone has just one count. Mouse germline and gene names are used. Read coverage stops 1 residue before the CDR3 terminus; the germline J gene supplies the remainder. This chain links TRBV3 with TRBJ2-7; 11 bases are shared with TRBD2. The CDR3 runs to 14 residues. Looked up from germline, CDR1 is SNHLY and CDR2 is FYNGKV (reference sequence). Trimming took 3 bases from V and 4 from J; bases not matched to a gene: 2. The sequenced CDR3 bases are TGTGCCAGCAGCTTCCGGGACTGGGGGTATGAACAGTAC. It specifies CASSFRDWGYEQY. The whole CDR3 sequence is CASSFRDWGYEQYF.

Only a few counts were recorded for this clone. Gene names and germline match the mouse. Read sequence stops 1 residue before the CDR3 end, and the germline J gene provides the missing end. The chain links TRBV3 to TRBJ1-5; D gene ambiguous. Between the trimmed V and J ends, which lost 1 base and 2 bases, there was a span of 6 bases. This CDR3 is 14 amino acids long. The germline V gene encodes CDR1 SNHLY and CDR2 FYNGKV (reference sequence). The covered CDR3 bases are TGTGCCAGCAGCTTAGGGTACGACAACCAGGCTCCGCTT. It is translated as CASSLGYDNQAPL. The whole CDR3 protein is CASSLGYDNQAPLF. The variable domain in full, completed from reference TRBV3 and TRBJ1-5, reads GPKVLQIPSHQIIDMGQMVTLNCDPVSNHLYFYWYKQILGQQMEFLVNFYNGKVMEKSKLFKDQFSVERPDGSYFTLKIQPTALEDSAVYFCASSLGYDNQAPLFGEGTRLSVL.

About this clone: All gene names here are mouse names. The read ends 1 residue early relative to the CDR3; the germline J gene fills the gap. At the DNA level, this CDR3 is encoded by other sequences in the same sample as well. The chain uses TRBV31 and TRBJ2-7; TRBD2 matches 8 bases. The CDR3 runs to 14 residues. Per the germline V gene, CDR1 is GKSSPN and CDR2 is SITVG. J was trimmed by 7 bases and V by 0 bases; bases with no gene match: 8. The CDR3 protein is CAWSLAGGAGEQYF. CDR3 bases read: TGTGCCTGGAGTCTCGCGGGGGGGGCGGGGGAACAGTAC.

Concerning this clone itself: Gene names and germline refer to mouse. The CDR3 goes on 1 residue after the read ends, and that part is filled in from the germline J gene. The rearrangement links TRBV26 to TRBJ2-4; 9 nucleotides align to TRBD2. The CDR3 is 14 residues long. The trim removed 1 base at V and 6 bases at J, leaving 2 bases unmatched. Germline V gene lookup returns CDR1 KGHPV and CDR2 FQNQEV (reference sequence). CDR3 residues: CASSLLGGRNTLYF. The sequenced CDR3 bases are TGTGCCAGCAGTCTGTTGGGGGGGCGTAACACCTTGTAC.

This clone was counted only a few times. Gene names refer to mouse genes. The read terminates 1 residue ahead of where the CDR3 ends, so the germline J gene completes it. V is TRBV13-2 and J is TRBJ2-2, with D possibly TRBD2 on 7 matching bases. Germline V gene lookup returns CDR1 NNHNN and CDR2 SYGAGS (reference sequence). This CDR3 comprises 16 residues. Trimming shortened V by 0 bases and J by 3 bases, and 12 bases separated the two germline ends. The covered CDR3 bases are TGTGCCAGCGGTGATGCTTGGGGGGCCCACACCGGGCAGCTCTAC. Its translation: CASGDAWGAHTGQLY. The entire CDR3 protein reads CASGDAWGAHTGQLYF.

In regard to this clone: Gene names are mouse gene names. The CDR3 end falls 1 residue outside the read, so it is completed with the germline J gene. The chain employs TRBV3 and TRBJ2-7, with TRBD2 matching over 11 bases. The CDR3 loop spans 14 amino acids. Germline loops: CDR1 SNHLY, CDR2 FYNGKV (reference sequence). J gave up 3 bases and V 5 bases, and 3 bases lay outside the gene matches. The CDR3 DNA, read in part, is TGTGCCAGCAGCACGGGACTGGGGGTCTATGAACAGTAC. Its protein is CASSTGLGVYEQY. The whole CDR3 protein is CASSTGLGVYEQYF.

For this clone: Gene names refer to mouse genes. CDR3 protein: CASSPGLGGPDTQYF. CDR3 bases read: TGTGCTAGCAGCCCGGGACTGGGGGGGCCGGACACCCAGTAC. The chain couples TRBV29 to TRBJ2-5; 14 positions agree with TRBD2. The CDR3 end is not reached by the read, which stops 1 residue before it; the germline J gene fills it in. This CDR3 contains 15 residues. CDR1 is MSHET, CDR2 SYDVDS, per germline. Unmatched junction bases numbered 5, after V lost 6 bases and J lost 6 bases.